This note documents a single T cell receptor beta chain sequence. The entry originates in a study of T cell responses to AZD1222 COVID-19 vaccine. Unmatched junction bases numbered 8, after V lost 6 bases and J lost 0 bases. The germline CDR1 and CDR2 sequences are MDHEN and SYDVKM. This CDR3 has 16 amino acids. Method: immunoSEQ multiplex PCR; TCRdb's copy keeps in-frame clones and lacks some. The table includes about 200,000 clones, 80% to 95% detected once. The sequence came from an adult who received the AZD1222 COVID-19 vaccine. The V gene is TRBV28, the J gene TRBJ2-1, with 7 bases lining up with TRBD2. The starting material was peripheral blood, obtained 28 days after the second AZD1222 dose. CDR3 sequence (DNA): TGTGCCAGCAGATCACAGTCGGGGGGCTCCTACAATGAGCAGTTCTTC. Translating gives CASRSQSGGSYNEQFF.